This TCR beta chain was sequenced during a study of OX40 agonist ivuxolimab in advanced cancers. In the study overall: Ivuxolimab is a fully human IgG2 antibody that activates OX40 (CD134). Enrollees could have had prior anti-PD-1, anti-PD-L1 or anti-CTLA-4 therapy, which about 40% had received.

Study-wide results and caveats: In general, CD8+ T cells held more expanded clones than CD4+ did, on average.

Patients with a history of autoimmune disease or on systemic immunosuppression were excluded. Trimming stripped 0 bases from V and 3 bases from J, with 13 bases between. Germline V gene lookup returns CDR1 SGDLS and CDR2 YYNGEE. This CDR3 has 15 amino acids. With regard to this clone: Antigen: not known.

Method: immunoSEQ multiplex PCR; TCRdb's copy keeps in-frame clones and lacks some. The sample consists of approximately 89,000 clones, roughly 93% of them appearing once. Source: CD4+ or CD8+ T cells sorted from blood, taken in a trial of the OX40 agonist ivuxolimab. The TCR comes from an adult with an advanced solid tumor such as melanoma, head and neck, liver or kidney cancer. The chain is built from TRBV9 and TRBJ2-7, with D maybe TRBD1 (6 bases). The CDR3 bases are TGTGCCAGCAGCGTAGAAGGACAGAGCCACTACGAGCAGTACTTC. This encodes CASSVEGQSHYEQYF.